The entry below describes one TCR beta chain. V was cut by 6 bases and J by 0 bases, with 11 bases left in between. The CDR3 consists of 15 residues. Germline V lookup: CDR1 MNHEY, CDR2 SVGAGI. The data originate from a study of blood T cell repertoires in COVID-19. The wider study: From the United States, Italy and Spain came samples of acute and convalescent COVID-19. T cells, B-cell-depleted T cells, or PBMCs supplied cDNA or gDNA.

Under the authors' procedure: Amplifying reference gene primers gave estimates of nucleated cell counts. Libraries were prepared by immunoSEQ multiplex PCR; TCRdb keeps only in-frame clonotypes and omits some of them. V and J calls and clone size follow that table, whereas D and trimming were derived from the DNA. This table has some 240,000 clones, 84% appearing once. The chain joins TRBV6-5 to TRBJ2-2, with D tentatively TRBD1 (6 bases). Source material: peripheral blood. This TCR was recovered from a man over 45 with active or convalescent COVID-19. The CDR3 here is CASRGTIANTGELFF. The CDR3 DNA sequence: TGTGCCAGCAGAGGGACAATCGCGAACACCGGGGAGCTGTTTTTT.